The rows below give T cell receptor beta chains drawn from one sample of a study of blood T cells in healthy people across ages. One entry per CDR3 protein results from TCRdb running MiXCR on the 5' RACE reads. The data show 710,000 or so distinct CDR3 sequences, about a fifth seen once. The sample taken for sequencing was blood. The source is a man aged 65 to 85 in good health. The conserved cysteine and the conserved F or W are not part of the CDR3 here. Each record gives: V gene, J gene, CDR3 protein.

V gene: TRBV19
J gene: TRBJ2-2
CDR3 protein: ASTSGRGGGELF

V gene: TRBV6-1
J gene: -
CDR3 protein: ASSEGSHVETQY

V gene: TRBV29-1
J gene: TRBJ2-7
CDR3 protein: SVKLVGTAVYEQY

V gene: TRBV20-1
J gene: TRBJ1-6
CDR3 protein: SASHRGGSYNSPLH

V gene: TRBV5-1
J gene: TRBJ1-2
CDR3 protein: ASKSEVTYGYT

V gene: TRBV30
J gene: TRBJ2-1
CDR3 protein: AWSVASNNEQF

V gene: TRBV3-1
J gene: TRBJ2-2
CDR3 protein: ASSHLPSGGAETGELF

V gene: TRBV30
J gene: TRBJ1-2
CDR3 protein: AWGEEGGYT

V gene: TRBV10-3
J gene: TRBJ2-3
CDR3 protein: AISMGLAGTSTDTQY

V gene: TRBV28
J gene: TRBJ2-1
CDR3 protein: ASSLSLPEQF

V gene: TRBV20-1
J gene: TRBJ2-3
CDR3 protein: RGEGTSGGEPHSDTQY

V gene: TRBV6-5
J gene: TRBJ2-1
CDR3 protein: ASSPGTNNEQF

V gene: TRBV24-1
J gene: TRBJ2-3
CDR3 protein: ATSVYRDGTDTQY

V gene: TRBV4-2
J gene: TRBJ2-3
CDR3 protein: ASSQDHHPAGVLSTDTQY

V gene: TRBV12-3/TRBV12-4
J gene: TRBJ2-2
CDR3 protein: ASSLSSLAGNTGELF

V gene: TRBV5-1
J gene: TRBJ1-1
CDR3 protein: ASSAGAGNTEAF

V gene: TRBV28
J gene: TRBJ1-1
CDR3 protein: ASSLYGSTSNTEAF

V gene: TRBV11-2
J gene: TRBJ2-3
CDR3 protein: ASSPRTSERDTPY

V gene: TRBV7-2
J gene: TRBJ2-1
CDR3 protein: ASSVRGFSAEQF

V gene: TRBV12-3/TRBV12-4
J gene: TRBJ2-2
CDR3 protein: ASSLALMTGQGASGELF

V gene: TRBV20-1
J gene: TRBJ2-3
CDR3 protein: SAVGSGGVSDTQY

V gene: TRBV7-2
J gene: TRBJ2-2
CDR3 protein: ASSFLEGGELF

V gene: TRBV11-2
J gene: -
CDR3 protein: ASTYGGYEQY

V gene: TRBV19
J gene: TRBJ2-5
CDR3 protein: ASSREGYSETQY

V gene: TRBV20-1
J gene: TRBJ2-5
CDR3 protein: SARAPETQY

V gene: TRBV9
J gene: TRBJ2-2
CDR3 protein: ASTKWASARPNTGELF

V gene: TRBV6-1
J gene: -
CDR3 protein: ASRGQASYEQY

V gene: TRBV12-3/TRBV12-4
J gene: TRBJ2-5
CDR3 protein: ASALSLGGSEEQY

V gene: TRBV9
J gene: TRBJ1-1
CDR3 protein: ASSVVRNTEAF

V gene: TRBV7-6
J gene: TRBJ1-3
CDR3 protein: ASSLVLGPSSGNTIY

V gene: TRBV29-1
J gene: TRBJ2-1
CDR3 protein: SVTELYNEQF

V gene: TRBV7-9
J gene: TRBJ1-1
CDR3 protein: ASSLVGGHTEAF

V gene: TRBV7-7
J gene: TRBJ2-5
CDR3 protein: ASSSRPTSAETQY

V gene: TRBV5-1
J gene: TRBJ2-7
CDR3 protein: ASSSRAGALYEQY

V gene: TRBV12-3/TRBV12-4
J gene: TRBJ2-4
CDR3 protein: ASSLGGLNKNIQY

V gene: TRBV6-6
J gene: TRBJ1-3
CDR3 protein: ASSTRRNSGNTIY

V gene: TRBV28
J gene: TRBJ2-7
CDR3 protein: ASSPPGQRTYEQY

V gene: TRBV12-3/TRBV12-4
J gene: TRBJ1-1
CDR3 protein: ASSLGTVNKAF

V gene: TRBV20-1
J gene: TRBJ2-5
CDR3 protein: SAGLVNQKETQY